The text below deals with one T cell receptor (beta chain). Its specificity is unknown. With iRepertoire HTBI primers and Arm-PCR of CDR3 regions, TCR beta libraries were built. TCRdb itself ran the multiplex PCR reads through MiXCR, one entry per CDR3 protein. In the table there are fewer than 650,000 distinct CDR3 sequences, approximately 15% of which are singletons. Time point denoted: newly diagnosed GD, antithyroid drugs for less than 3 months. PBMCs were the source of the RNA used for TCR sequencing. This record comes from a study of regulatory T cells in long-lasting Graves disease. On the study more broadly: Less than 3 months of antithyroid drugs had been taken by newly diagnosed Graves' patients. Findings and limits, study-wide: Patients with persistent disease showed a bias toward TRBV28, TRBJ1-2 and TRBJ2-5.

The CDR3 is 15 amino acids. Germline assignment: CDR1 KGHSH and CDR2 LQKENI. V was pared by 6 bases and J by 2 bases, with 17 bases between. These same data were also listed under a study on T cells in Graves' hyperthyroidism and ophthalmopathy. From that second work: The HTBI primer set was used in a first-round RT-PCR of the TCR CDR3.

V is TRBV18 and J is TRBJ2-7; D possibly matches TRBD1 or TRBD2 (6 bases each). The sequencing here drew on peripheral blood mononuclear cells (PBMCs), taken at new diagnosis, from a patient treated with antithyroid drugs. The origin of this receptor is a woman in her twenties or thirties with Graves disease. The CDR3 here is CASSMGGERAYEQYF. The CDR3 DNA reads as TGTGCCAGCTCTATGGGGGGCGAGAGGGCCTACGAGCAGTACTTC.